One sample yielded the 18 T cell receptor beta chains listed below, sequenced in a study of T cells expressing NK-cell markers. TCRdb reworked the 5' RACE reads into one entry per CDR3 protein, no DNA. This sample's clone table lists around 260,000 distinct CDR3 sequences. Sequenced input: blood T cells: a sorted CD56 or NKG2C T cell subset, CD4+ or CD8+ T cells, or bulk PBMC T cells (not recorded which). The receptor set was obtained from a woman between 18 and 75 years old in good health.

The chain employs TRBV25-1 and TRBJ2-7; the TRBD2 assignment by TCRdb is unverifiable without DNA. The CDR3 runs 14 residues. Germline V gene data show CDR1 as MGHDK and CDR2 as SYGVNS. The CDR3: CASSDLLSGYEQYF.

The V and J genes are TRBV5-6 and TRBJ1-6; the TRBD1 assignment by TCRdb is unverifiable without DNA. CDR3 length equals 14 residues. CDR1 and CDR2 from the germline V gene are SGHDT and YYEEEE. The CDR3: CASSGRTGDSPLHF.

The V call is TRBV25-1, the J call TRBJ2-3. The CDR3 contains 15 residues. Germline CDR1 reads MGHDK; CDR2 reads SYGVNS. CDR3: CASSPTLKVTDTQYF.

This chain connects TRBV20-1 to TRBJ2-3; TCRdb selects TRBD2, and the lack of DNA leaves this call unchecked. This CDR3 is built from 16 residues. Germline-derived CDR1 and CDR2 are DFQATT and SNEGSKA (reference sequence). CDR3 sequence: CSAGTSGRPWGDTQYF.

V and J are TRBV5-1 and TRBJ2-7; TCRdb selects TRBD2, and the lack of DNA leaves this call unchecked. This CDR3 contains 12 residues. Looked up from germline, CDR1 is SGHRS and CDR2 is YFSETQ. CDR3 in amino acids: CASREGTYEQYF.

The chain uses TRBV15 and TRBJ2-5; TCRdb lists TRBD2, though no DNA is available to test this call. There are 13 residues in the CDR3. Germline CDR1 and CDR2: LNHNV and YYDKDF (reference sequence). This CDR3 is CATSRVPSGVQYF.

The genes are TRBV18 and TRBJ1-2. The CDR3 contains 16 residues. Germline CDR1 is KGHSH and CDR2 is LQKENI. This chain's CDR3 is CASSPTGTRANYGYTF.

The V gene is TRBV19, the J gene TRBJ2-7; TCRdb lists TRBD1, though no DNA is available to test this call. The CDR3 is 15 residues long. Germline V gives CDR1 LNHDA, CDR2 SQIVND (reference sequence). CDR3 residues: CASRAAFGTNYEQYF.

The V gene is TRBV29-1, the J gene TRBJ2-7; checking the TCRdb D call of TRBD1 is not possible without DNA. The CDR3 totals 14 residues. Germline-derived CDR1 and CDR2 are SQVTM and ANQGSEA. CDR3 residues: CSAQGQVNPYEQYF.

The CDR3 loop reads CASGTGLADYEQYF. The rearrangement joins TRBV28 to TRBJ2-7; the D gene TCRdb calls, TRBD2, cannot be checked with no DNA. Germline V gives CDR1 MDHEN, CDR2 SYDVKM. The CDR3 is 14 amino acids.

The CDR3 sequence is CASSLSTGYSNYGYTF. V usage is TRBV5-1 and J usage is TRBJ1-2; the TCRdb D gene call, TRBD1, has no DNA to confirm it. This CDR3 has 16 amino acids. Germline-derived CDR1 and CDR2 are SGHRS and YFSETQ.

This chain connects TRBV12-3 or TRBV12-4 to TRBJ1-1; TCRdb proposes TRBD1, but this gene call is untestable without DNA. The CDR3 has 14 residues. The chain's CDR3 is CASSRRTGGTEAFF.

The rearrangement links TRBV7-9 to TRBJ1-1; TCRdb calls TRBD1, which cannot be checked without DNA. The CDR3 runs to 15 residues. Germline CDR1 is SEHNR and CDR2 is FQNEAQ (reference sequence). The CDR3 sequence is CANSRDGGVRTEAFF.

The V call is TRBV7-9, the J call TRBJ1-6; TCRdb's D call of TRBD1 is untestable without DNA. Germline CDR1 reads SEHNR; CDR2 reads FQNEAQ (reference sequence). There are 15 residues in the CDR3. CDR3 in amino acids: CASSVGTGYNSPLHF.

J is TRBJ2-5 and V is TRBV5-1. Germline V gene data show CDR1 as SGHRS and CDR2 as YFSETQ. The CDR3 runs 12 residues. The CDR3 is CASSWAAETQYF. Looking up the rest from reference TRBV5-1 and TRBJ2-5 gives the full variable domain: KAGVTQTPRYLIKTRGQQVTLSCSPISGHRSVSWYQQTPGQGLQFLFEYFSETQRNKGNFPGRFSGRQFSNSRSEMNVSTLELGDSALYLCASSWAAETQYFGPGTRLLVL.

This rearrangement joins TRBV6-5 to TRBJ1-1. Germline loops: CDR1 MNHEY, CDR2 SVGAGI. The CDR3 spans 15 residues. CDR3 region: CASSTRQVMNTEAFF.

The chain recombines TRBV29-1 with TRBJ2-1; TCRdb's assignment of TRBD2 cannot be checked, as there is no DNA. This CDR3 is built from 14 residues. Germline CDR1 and CDR2: SQVTM and ANQGSEA. The CDR3 loop reads CSVLLGLALDEQFF.

V gene TRBV5-1 combines with J gene TRBJ2-1; TCRdb indicates TRBD2, and absent DNA this call remains unverified. The CDR3 sequence is 16 residues long. The V gene's germline CDR1 is SGHRS and CDR2 YFSETQ. This chain's CDR3 is CASSFLQASSYNEQFF.